This TCR beta chain was documented in a study of T cell responses to AZD1222 COVID-19 vaccine. Regarding this clone: Antigen unknown.

Regarding the study as a whole: Across spike, vaccine-associated CD4 TCRs were found, dominant at 160-218 and 743-854. Scientists sampled the repertoires only once the peak T cell response had passed. Reportedly, nearly half the spike-specific TCRs target unmutated variant regions.

CDR1 SGDLS and CDR2 YYNGEE come from the germline V gene. This CDR3 contains 16 residues. Deletions cut 2 bases from V and 4 bases from J, with 17 bases between. Second-dose intervals of approximately 4 or approximately 12 weeks were pooled. Only in-frame clones appear in the TCRdb table, and some are missing; sequencing was by immunoSEQ multiplex PCR. The table has about 84,000 clones, 75% to 90% seen once. The specimen comprised peripheral blood, sampled 28 days after the second AZD1222 dose. V gene TRBV9 combines with J gene TRBJ2-3; D is tentatively TRBD1 or TRBD2 (5 bases each). The TCR comes from an adult who received the AZD1222 COVID-19 vaccine. The CDR3 reads CASSVKAVGVPDTQYF. In nucleotides, the CDR3 is TGTGCCAGCAGCGTGAAAGCCGTGGGGGTTCCAGATACGCAGTATTTT.